The rows below give T cell receptor beta chains drawn from one sample of a study of T cell responses to AZD1222 COVID-19 vaccine. Profiled with immunoSEQ multiplex PCR; TCRdb holds only in-frame clones, not every one. The data contain about 92,000 clones, 85% to 90% of them singletons. Here the sequenced sample was peripheral blood, taken on day 0 of AZD1222 vaccination. All receptors derive from an adult in good health. The CDR3 runs from the conserved cysteine through the conserved F or W. The order of the fields is J gene, V gene, clone size, D gene, CDR3 DNA, CDR3 protein. The D gene is left open where the match is weak. Clone size is not always given. Where it is, it says once, few, many or a class for expanded clones.

TRBJ2-7 | TRBV19 | - | - | TGTGCCAGTAGCCTACAGGGAGTTCCCTACGAGCAGTACTTC | CASSLQGVPYEQYF
TRBJ2-1 | TRBV6-5 | - | - | TGTGCCACCCAAAAGTGGGGGAGCTCCTACAATGAGCAGTTCTTC | CATQKWGSSYNEQFF
TRBJ1-1 | TRBV7-2 | - | - | TGTGCCAGCAGCTCAAAAGGGGGATCGAACACTGAAGCTTTCTTT | CASSSKGGSNTEAFF
TRBJ1-1 | TRBV2 | - | - | TGTGCCAGCAGTGAAAGAGGCGAAAACACTGAAGCTTTCTTT | CASSERGENTEAFF
TRBJ2-7 | TRBV27 | - | - | TGTGCCAGCAGTCCCACCGGGACCCATGCCTACGAGCAGTACTTC | CASSPTGTHAYEQYF
TRBJ1-2 | TRBV20-1 | once | - | TGCAGTGCTGAGGGGAGCGGCTACACCTTC | CSAEGSGYTF
TRBJ1-2 | TRBV6-4 | - | TRBD1 | TGTGCCAGCAGTGGGACAGGCCCAGGGGGCTACACCTTC | CASSGTGPGGYTF
TRBJ2-1 | TRBV24-1 | - | - | TGTGCCACCAGACAGGGATCCTACAATGAGCAGTTCTTC | CATRQGSYNEQFF
TRBJ1-4 | TRBV19 | - | - | TGTGCCAGTAGTATAGGCAGAACAACTAATGAAAAACTGTTTTTT | CASSIGRTTNEKLFF
TRBJ1-1 | TRBV10-3 | - | - | TGTGCCATCAGGGTTGGGGGTTACACTGAAGCTTTCTTT | CAIRVGGYTEAFF
TRBJ1-2 | TRBV30 | few | - | TGTGCCTGGAGTTCGCCAGGCAATCGTGGCACCTTC | CAWSSPGNRGTF
TRBJ2-3 | TRBV30 | - | - | TGTGCCTGGTTAAGGGGGGGCGCGATCGGTGCTAGCACAGATACGCAGTATTTT | CAWLRGGAIGASTDTQYF
TRBJ1-1 | TRBV5-1 | - | TRBD1 | TGCGCCAGCAGTTCACAGGGGGCGCCGAACACTGAAGCTTTCTTT | CASSSQGAPNTEAFF
TRBJ1-1 | TRBV7-2 | - | - | TGTGCCAGCAGCTTAGGACGATGGGGTAACACTGAAGCTTTCTTT | CASSLGRWGNTEAFF
TRBJ1-6 | TRBV6-5 | - | - | TGTGCCAGCAGCGCCGACAGGAATTCACCCCTCCACTTT | CASSADRNSPLHF
TRBJ2-2 | TRBV7-9 | - | TRBD1 | TGTGCCAGCAGCCGGGGACAGGGGGCAATGACCGGGGAGCTGTTTTTT | CASSRGQGAMTGELFF
TRBJ1-2 | TRBV11-2 | - | TRBD1 | TGTGCCAGCAGCTTCAGACAGGGGGCTGAAGGCTACACCTTC | CASSFRQGAEGYTF
TRBJ1-5 | TRBV6-1 | once | - | TGTGCCAGCACTTTCGGCCCGGGGAGCAATCAGCCCCAGCATTTT | CASTFGPGSNQPQHF
TRBJ1-2 | TRBV7-2 | - | - | TGTGCCAGCAGCTCCCCCCCGGCGGGGGCGGATGGCTACACCTTC | CASSSPPAGADGYTF
TRBJ1-4 | TRBV5-1 | - | - | TGCGCCAGCAGCTTAGGGCAGGGTAATGAAAAACTGTTTTTT | CASSLGQGNEKLFF
TRBJ1-6 | TRBV7-9 | - | - | TGTGCCAGCAGCTTAGTAGGGATCAATTCACCCCTCCACTTT | CASSLVGINSPLHF
TRBJ1-2 | TRBV6-6 | few | - | TGTGCCAGCAGTTTGGTACCTCCTCGAGCTAACTATGGCTACACCTTC | CASSLVPPRANYGYTF
TRBJ2-7 | TRBV27 | - | TRBD1 | TGTGCCAGCAGTTTATCGATTTCGGGACAGGGGGCTATTTACGAGCAGTACTTC | CASSLSISGQGAIYEQYF
TRBJ2-5 | TRBV5-4 | - | - | TGTGCCAGCAGCTTGGCCGGGGCCCAAGAGACCCAGTACTTC | CASSLAGAQETQYF
TRBJ1-6 | TRBV13 | - | - | TGTGCCAGCAGCTATAATTCACCCCTCCACTTT | CASSYNSPLHF
TRBJ1-4 | TRBV5-1 | - | TRBD1 | TGCGCCAGCAGAAATTGGGACAGGGGTGATGAAAAACTGTTTTTT | CASRNWDRGDEKLFF
TRBJ2-1 | TRBV27 | - | - | TGTGCCAGCAGGCAAATCGACGTTGGTGAGCAGTTCTTC | CASRQIDVGEQFF
TRBJ1-3 | TRBV10-1 | few | TRBD1 | TGCGCCAGCAGGGACAGGCGCCCCGAGCTCTCTGGAAACACCATATATTTT | CASRDRRPELSGNTIYF
TRBJ2-5 | TRBV2 | - | TRBD1 | TGTGCCAGCAGTTCGGACAGGGGGGGAGAGACCCAGTACTTC | CASSSDRGGETQYF
TRBJ2-2 | TRBV11-2 | - | TRBD1 | TGTGCCAGCAGCTTACCAACAGGGGACACCGGGGAGCTGTTTTTT | CASSLPTGDTGELFF
TRBJ1-3 | TRBV6-6 | - | TRBD1 | TGTGCCAGCAGTTTCGACAGGGGGACTGGAAACACCATATATTTT | CASSFDRGTGNTIYF
TRBJ1-3 | TRBV19 | - | - | TGTGCCAGTAGTATCGACAGGAGCTCTGGAAACACCATATATTTT | CASSIDRSSGNTIYF
TRBJ1-5 | TRBV29-1 | - | TRBD1 | TGCAGCGTCCGGACAGGGAATGAGCCCCAGCATTTT | CSVRTGNEPQHF
TRBJ1-6 | TRBV4-1 | - | - | TGCGCCAGCAGCCAACTTAATACAGGGTCTGATTCACCCCTCCACTTT | CASSQLNTGSDSPLHF
TRBJ2-5 | TRBV15 | few | - | TGTGCCACCAGCAGAGACAGGGCCCAAGAGACCCAGTACTTC | CATSRDRAQETQYF
TRBJ1-1 | TRBV19 | - | - | TGTGCCAGTAAAAAGGACATGAACACTGAAGCTTTCTTT | CASKKDMNTEAFF
TRBJ1-1 | TRBV19 | - | - | TGTGCCAGTAGTAGTCAAGGTCGAGGCACTGAAGCTTTCTTT | CASSSQGRGTEAFF
TRBJ1-5 | TRBV6-5 | - | - | TGTGCCAGCAGTCCCTCAGGGGTAACTCAGCCCCAGCATTTT | CASSPSGVTQPQHF
TRBJ1-1 | TRBV2 | - | TRBD1 | TGTGCCAGCAGAGCCACCGGGACAGGGCGGACTGAAGCTTTCTTT | CASRATGTGRTEAFF
TRBJ1-2 | TRBV7-2 | - | - | TGTGCCAGCAGCCCAATGAGGGGTACCGCTAACTATGGCTACACCTTC | CASSPMRGTANYGYTF
TRBJ1-2 | TRBV12-5 | - | - | TGTGCTAGTGGTTTCTCAGGGGACTATGGCTACACCTTC | CASGFSGDYGYTF
TRBJ1-2 | TRBV29-1 | - | - | TGCAGCGCAATGATTGTGAAGCCTGGCTACACCTTC | CSAMIVKPGYTF
TRBJ2-3 | TRBV5-1 | few | TRBD2 | TGCGCCAGCAGCCTAGGACTAGCCTCCACAGATACGCAGTATTTT | CASSLGLASTDTQYF
TRBJ2-4 | TRBV19 | - | - | TGTGCCAGTAGTCCAGGCGGACAGCCAACCAAAAACATTCAGTACTTC | CASSPGGQPTKNIQYF
TRBJ1-5 | TRBV3-1/TRBV3-2 | - | - | TGTGCCAGCAGCCAAATGGGACAGCCCCAGCATTTT | CASSQMGQPQHF
TRBJ2-1 | TRBV28 | - | - | TGTGCCAGCTATAGCGGCTCCTACAATGAGCAGTTCTTC | CASYSGSYNEQFF
TRBJ2-3 | TRBV28 | - | - | TGTGCCAGCAGTTTCTCCCCAACGGAAGCAGGTACGCAGTATTTT | CASSFSPTEAGTQYF
TRBJ1-2 | TRBV21-1 | - | - | TGTGCCAGCCAGCCTTGTGAACAGGGAGGTGGTGGCTACACCTTC | CASQPCEQGGGGYTF
TRBJ2-2 | TRBV10-3 | - | - | TGTGCCATCAGTGAGTCAGACCGCGGGGAGCTGTTTTTT | CAISESDRGELFF
TRBJ2-5 | TRBV4-1 | - | - | TGCGCCAGCAGCCAAGTCAGGGCTAGGAAAGAGACCCAGTACTTC | CASSQVRARKETQYF
TRBJ1-1 | TRBV5-1 | - | TRBD1 | TGCGCCAGCAGCTTGGGACAGGGCCCTGCCACTGAAGCTTTCTTT | CASSLGQGPATEAFF
TRBJ1-5 | TRBV28 | once | - | TGTGCCAGCAGTCTCCTGAGAGGGTATCAGCCCCAGCATTTT | CASSLLRGYQPQHF